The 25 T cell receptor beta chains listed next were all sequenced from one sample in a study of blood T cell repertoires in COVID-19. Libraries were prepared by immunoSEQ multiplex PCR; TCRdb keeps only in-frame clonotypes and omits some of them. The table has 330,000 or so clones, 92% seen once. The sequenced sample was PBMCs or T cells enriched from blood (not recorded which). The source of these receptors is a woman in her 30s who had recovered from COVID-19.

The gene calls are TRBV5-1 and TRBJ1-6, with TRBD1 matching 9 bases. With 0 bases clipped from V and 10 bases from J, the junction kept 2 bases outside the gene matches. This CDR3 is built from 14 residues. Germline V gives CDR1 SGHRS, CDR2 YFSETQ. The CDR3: CASSLGTGESPLHF. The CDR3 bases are TGCGCCAGCAGCTTGGGGACAGGGGAGTCACCCCTCCACTTT.

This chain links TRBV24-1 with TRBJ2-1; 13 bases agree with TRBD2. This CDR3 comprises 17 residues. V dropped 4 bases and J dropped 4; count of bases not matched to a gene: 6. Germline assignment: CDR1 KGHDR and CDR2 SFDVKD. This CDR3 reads CATSERTSGGKYNEQFF. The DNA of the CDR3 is TGTGCCACCAGTGAGAGGACTAGCGGGGGAAAATACAATGAGCAGTTCTTC.

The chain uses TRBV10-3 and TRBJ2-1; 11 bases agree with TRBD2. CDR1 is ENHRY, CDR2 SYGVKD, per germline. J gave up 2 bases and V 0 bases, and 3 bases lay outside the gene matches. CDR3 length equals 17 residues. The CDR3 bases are TGTGCCATCAGTGAGTCTGGACTAGCGGGTCCCTACAATGAGCAGTTCTTC. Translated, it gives CAISESGLAGPYNEQFF.

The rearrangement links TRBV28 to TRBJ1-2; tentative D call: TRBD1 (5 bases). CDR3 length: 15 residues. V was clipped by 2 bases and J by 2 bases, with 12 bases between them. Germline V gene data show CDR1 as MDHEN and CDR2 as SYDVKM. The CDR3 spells CASSLADTVNYGYTF. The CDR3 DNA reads TGTGCCAGCAGTTTAGCGGACACGGTAAACTATGGCTACACCTTC.

CDR3 residues: CASSSGFKTPLHF. DNA of the CDR3: TGTGCCAGCAGTTCGGGGTTTAAGACACCCCTCCACTTT. The V and J genes are TRBV27 and TRBJ1-6; no clear D. This CDR3 comprises 13 residues. The germline V gene has CDR1 MNHEY and CDR2 SMNVEV (reference sequence). V lost 4 bases to trimming and J lost 11 bases, with 12 bases between them.

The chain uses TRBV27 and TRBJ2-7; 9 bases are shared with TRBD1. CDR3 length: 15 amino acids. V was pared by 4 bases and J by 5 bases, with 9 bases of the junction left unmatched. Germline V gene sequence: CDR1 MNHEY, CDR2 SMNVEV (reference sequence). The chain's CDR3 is CASSYLQGALDEQYF. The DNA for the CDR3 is TGTGCCAGCAGTTACCTACAGGGGGCGCTGGACGAGCAGTACTTC.

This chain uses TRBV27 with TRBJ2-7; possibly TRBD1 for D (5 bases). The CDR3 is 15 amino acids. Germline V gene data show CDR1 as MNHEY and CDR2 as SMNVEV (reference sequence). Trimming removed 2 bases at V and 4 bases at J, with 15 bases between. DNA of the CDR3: TGTGCCAGCAGTTTAGTAGGGCAGGGTGGATACGAGCAGTACTTC. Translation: CASSLVGQGGYEQYF.

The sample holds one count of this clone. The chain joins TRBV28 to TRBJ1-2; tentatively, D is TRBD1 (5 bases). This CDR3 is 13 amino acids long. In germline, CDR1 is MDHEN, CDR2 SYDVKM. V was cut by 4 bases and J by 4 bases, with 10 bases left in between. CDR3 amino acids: CASSSQGVYGYTF. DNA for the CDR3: TGTGCCAGCAGTTCCCAAGGGGTCTATGGCTACACCTTC.

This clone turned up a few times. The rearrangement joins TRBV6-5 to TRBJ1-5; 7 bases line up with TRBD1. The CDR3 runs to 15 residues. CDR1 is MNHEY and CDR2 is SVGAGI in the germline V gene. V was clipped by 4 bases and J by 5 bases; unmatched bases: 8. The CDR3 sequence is CASSSDRVRYQPQHF. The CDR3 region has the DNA TGTGCCAGCAGTTCCGACAGGGTGAGATATCAGCCCCAGCATTTT.

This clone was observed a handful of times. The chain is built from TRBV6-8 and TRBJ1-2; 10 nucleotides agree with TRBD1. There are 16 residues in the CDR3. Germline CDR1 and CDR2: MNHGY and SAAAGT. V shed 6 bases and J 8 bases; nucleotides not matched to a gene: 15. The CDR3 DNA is TGTGCCAGCAGAAGAACTACCGGGACAGGGGCTGAGGGCTACACCTTC. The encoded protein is CASRRTTGTGAEGYTF.

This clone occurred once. CDR3 protein: CASSLTSGNTGELFF. For the CDR3, the DNA is TGTGCCAGCAGCTTAACTAGCGGGAACACCGGGGAGCTGTTTTTT. The chain uses TRBV7-6 and TRBJ2-2, with 8 bases matching TRBD2. This CDR3 spans 15 amino acids. Unmatched junction bases numbered 0, after V lost 2 bases and J lost 1 base. Germline V lookup: CDR1 SGHVS, CDR2 FNYEAQ.

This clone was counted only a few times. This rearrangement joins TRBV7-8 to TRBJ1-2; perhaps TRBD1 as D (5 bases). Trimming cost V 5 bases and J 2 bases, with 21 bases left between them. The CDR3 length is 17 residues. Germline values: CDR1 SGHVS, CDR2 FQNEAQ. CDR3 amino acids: CASSMSLIRGLNYGYTF. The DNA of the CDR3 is TGTGCCAGCAGCATGTCTCTTATCCGGGGACTAAACTATGGCTACACCTTC. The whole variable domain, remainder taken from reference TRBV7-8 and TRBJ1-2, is GAGVSQSPRYKVAKRGQDVALRCDPISGHVSLFWYQQALGQGPEFLTYFQNEAQLDKSGLPSDRFFAERPEGSVSTLKIQRTQQEDSAVYLCASSMSLIRGLNYGYTFGSGTRLTVV.

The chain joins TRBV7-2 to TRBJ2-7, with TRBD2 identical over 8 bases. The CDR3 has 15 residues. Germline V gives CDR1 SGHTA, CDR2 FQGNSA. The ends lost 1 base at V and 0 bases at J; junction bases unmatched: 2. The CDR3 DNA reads TGTGCCAGCAGCTTAGGGCTAGCGGGCTCCTACGAGCAGTACTTC. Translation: CASSLGLAGSYEQYF.

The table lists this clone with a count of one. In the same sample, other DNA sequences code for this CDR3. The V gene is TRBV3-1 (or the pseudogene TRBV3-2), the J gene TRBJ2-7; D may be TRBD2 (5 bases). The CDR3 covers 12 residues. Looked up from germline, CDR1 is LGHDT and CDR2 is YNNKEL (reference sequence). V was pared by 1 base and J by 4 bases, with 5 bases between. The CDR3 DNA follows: TGTGCCAGCAGCCAAGGGACTTACGAGCAGTACTTC. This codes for CASSQGTYEQYF.

The CDR3 DNA follows: TGTGCCAGCAGCCAAGGGGGCGGCGGAATGAACACTGAAGCTTTCTTT. Protein sequence: CASSQGGGGMNTEAFF. The rearrangement uses TRBV3-1 (or the pseudogene TRBV3-2) and TRBJ1-1; D perhaps matches TRBD1 (5 bases). Deletions cut 1 base from V and 0 bases from J, with 12 bases between. The CDR3 totals 16 residues. Germline V gene lookup returns CDR1 LGHDT and CDR2 YNNKEL (reference sequence).

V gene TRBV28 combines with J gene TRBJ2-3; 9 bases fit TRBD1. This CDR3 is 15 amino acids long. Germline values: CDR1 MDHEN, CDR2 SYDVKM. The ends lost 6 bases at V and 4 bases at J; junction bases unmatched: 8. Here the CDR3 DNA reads TGTGCCAGCAGCCGCCACAGGGGGCGTGCAGATACGCAGTATTTT. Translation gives CASSRHRGRADTQYF.

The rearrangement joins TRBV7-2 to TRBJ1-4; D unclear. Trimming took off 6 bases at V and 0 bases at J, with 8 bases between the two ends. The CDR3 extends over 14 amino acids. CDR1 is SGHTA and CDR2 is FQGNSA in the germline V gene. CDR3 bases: TGTGCCAGCAGACAAAGTGCAACTAATGAAAAACTGTTTTTT. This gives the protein CASRQSATNEKLFF.

The CDR3 sequence: CASSWSGVYEQYF. CDR3 in DNA: TGTGCCAGCAGTTGGTCGGGGGTCTACGAGCAGTACTTC. V is TRBV27 and J is TRBJ2-7; D might be TRBD2 (6 bases). The CDR3 is 13 residues long. Germline CDR1 reads MNHEY; CDR2 reads SMNVEV (reference sequence). The V end was cut by 4 bases, the J end by 3 bases, with 10 bases between.

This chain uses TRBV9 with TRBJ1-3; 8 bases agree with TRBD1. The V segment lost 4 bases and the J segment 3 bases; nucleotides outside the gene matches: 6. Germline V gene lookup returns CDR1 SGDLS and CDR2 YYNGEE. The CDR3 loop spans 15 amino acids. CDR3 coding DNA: TGTGCCAGCAGCAGCCGGGGGACAGGTGGAAACACCATATATTTT. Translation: CASSSRGTGGNTIYF. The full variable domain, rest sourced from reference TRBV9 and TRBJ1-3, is DSGVTQTPKHLITATGQRVTLRCSPRSGDLSVYWYQQSLDQGLQFLIQYYNGEERAKGNILERFSAQQFPDLHSELNLSSLELGDSALYFCASSSRGTGGNTIYFGEGSWLTVV.

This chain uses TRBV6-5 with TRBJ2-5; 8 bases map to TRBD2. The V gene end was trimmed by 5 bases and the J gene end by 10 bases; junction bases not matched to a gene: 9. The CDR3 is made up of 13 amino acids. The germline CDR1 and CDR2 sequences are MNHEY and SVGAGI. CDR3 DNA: TGTGCCAGCAGTACCGGGGGGGCCCGGGACCAGTACTTC. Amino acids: CASSTGGARDQYF.

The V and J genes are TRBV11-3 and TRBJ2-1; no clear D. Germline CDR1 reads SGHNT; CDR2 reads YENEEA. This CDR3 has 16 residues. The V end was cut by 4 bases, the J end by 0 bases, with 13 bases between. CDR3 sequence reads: CASSWRGPRSYNEQFF. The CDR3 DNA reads TGTGCCAGCAGCTGGCGCGGTCCCCGCTCCTACAATGAGCAGTTCTTC.

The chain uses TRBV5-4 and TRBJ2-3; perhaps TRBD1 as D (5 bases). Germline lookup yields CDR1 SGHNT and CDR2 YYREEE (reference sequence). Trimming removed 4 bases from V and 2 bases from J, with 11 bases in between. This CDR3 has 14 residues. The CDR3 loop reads CASSPKGDTDTQYF. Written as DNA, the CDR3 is TGTGCCAGCAGCCCGAAAGGGGACACAGATACGCAGTATTTT.

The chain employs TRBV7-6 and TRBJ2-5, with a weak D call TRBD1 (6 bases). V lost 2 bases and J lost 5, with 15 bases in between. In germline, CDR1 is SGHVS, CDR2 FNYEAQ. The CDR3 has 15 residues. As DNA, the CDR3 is TGTGCCAGCAGCTTATATCCCCAGGGGCCGGAGACCCAGTACTTC. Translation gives CASSLYPQGPETQYF.

This CDR3 is CASSLGPGAETQYF. The DNA for the CDR3 is TGCGCCAGCAGCTTGGGTCCGGGAGCCGAGACCCAGTACTTC. The rearrangement links TRBV5-1 to TRBJ2-5; maybe TRBD2 (6 bases). V was cut by 0 bases and J by 5 bases, with 11 bases left in between. The V gene's germline CDR1 is SGHRS and CDR2 YFSETQ. The CDR3 sequence is 14 residues long.

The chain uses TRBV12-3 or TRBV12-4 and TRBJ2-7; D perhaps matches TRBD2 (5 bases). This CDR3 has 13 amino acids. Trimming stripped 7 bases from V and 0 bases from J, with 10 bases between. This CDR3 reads CASNRGYSYEQYF. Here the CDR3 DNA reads TGTGCCAGCAACCGGGGATACTCCTACGAGCAGTACTTC.